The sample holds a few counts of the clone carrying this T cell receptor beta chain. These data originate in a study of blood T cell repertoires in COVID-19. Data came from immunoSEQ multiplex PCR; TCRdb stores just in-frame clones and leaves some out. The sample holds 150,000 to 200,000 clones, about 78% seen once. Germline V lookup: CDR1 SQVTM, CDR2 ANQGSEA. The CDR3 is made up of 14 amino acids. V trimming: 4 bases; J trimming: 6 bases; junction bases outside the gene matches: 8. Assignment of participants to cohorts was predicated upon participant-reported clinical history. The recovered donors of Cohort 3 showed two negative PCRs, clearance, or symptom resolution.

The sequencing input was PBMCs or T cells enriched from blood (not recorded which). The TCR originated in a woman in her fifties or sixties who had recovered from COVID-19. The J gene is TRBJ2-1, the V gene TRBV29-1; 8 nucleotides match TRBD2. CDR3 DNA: TGCAGCGTTGGGAGGGGGACTAGTACCAATGAGCAGTTCTTC. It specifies CSVGRGTSTNEQFF.